By share, the clone carrying this T cell receptor (beta chain) counts as medium-sized. Antigen unknown. The sample belongs to a study of OX40 agonist ivuxolimab in advanced cancers. Study background: The drug used for patients, ivuxolimab, was an agonistic anti-OX40 (CD134) antibody. Study outcomes and limitations: The study found that CD8+ T cells averaged more expanded clones than CD4+. The investigators did not determine what antigen specificity the expanded peripheral T cells had.

This CDR3 is 14 amino acids long. Unmatched junction bases numbered 6, after V lost 5 bases and J lost 4 bases. Looked up from germline, CDR1 is LGHNA and CDR2 is YSLEER. TCRdb keeps only in-frame clones here, not all; method: immunoSEQ multiplex PCR. This sample has 25,000 or so clones; 60% to 85% occur once, and the top ten carry about 2%. The chain recombines TRBV4-3 with TRBJ2-3; 7 nucleotides line up with TRBD1. This receptor was obtained from an adult with an advanced solid tumor such as melanoma, head and neck, liver or kidney cancer. The sample consisted of CD4+ or CD8+ T cells sorted from blood, taken in a trial of the OX40 agonist ivuxolimab. This chain's CDR3 is CASSNGQGADTQYF. The CDR3 DNA reads as TGCGCCAGCAGCAACGGGCAGGGGGCAGATACGCAGTATTTT.